Listed below are T cell receptor beta chains from one sample, sequenced in a study of PD-1 blockade in classical Hodgkin lymphoma. Clones were sequenced by immunoSEQ multiplex PCR, and TCRdb holds only the in-frame ones, with some missing. This table has over 25,000 clones, almost 90% appearing once. Sample: CD8+ T cells from blood, taken at baseline. These receptors all come from a human donor with classical Hodgkin lymphoma. Each CDR3 is given with its conserved first and last residue. D genes are given only for firm matches.

V: TRBV10-3
J: TRBJ1-5
D: TRBD1
DNA: TGTGCCATCAGTGAGACGGACAGGGGAAGGGATCAGCCCCAGCATTTT
CDR3: CAISETDRGRDQPQHF

V: TRBV30
J: TRBJ1-1
D: TRBD1
DNA: TGTGCCTGGAGTGCGCACACCGACAGGGGGTACACTGAAGCTTTCTTT
CDR3: CAWSAHTDRGYTEAFF

V: TRBV2
J: TRBJ2-7
D: NA
DNA: TGTGCCAGCAGTGAATATCACGGATCCCCCTACGAGCAGTACTTC
CDR3: CASSEYHGSPYEQYF

V: TRBV11-2
J: TRBJ1-2
D: NA
DNA: TGTGCCAGCAGCTCGCCCCTAGGGCAGGGTAGGGATTATGGCTACACCTTC
CDR3: CASSSPLGQGRDYGYTF

V: TRBV4-1
J: TRBJ2-7
D: TRBD2
DNA: TGCGCCAGCAGCCAAGTTTTAGCGGGAGGCTCCTACGAGCAGTACTTC
CDR3: CASSQVLAGGSYEQYF

V: TRBV20-1
J: TRBJ2-4
D: NA
DNA: TGCAGTGCTATAAGCCGCGGGATTCAGTACTTC
CDR3: CSAISRGIQYF

V: TRBV5-1
J: TRBJ2-3
D: TRBD1
DNA: TGCGCCAGCAGCCTGGGGGACAGCAAGTATTTT
CDR3: CASSLGDSKYF

V: TRBV27
J: TRBJ2-1
D: NA
DNA: TGTGCCAGCCCGATAGGGTCTCACAATGAGCAGTTCTTC
CDR3: CASPIGSHNEQFF

V: TRBV25-1
J: TRBJ2-3
D: TRBD2
DNA: TGTGCCAGCAGATCCCAGCGGGAGAGCACAGATACGCAGTATTTT
CDR3: CASRSQRESTDTQYF

V: TRBV7-9
J: TRBJ2-7
D: NA
DNA: TGTGCCAGCAGCTCGGGACATAACTACGAGCAGTACTTC
CDR3: CASSSGHNYEQYF